A single sample gave rise to the 9 T cell receptor beta chains below, sequenced in a study of blood T cell repertoires in COVID-19. The table came from immunoSEQ multiplex PCR; TCRdb's copy has only in-frame clones and leaves some out. This sample has about 140,000 clones, with about 86% found just once. The sequenced material came from peripheral blood. These receptors were taken from a woman between 55 and 75 years old with acute or convalescent COVID-19.

V usage is TRBV14 and J usage is TRBJ1-4, with a tentative D call TRBD1 (6 bases). Trimming pared 0 bases from V and 8 bases from J, leaving 13 bases between. This CDR3 contains 15 residues. Germline V gene data show CDR1 as SGHDN and CDR2 as FVKESK. The CDR3 reads CASSQDLGAGEKLFF. CDR3 nucleotides: TGTGCCAGCAGCCAAGATCTGGGGGCAGGGGAAAAACTGTTTTTT.

The chain couples TRBV5-1 to TRBJ2-5; TRBD1 matches at 10 bases. V gave up 5 bases and J gave up 4 bases; unmatched junction bases: 5. Looked up from germline, CDR1 is SGHRS and CDR2 is YFSETQ. This CDR3 comprises 14 residues. In DNA, the CDR3 is TGCGCCAGCAGTAAAGGACAGGGGGGAGAGACCCAGTACTTC. This translates into CASSKGQGGETQYF.

The V call is TRBV5-1, the J call TRBJ2-1; 10 bases fit TRBD2. Germline CDR1 reads SGHRS; CDR2 reads YFSETQ. V lost 4 bases and J lost 7; bases outside the gene matches: 11. The CDR3 spans 16 residues. DNA of the CDR3: TGCGCCAGCAGCCCGACCAGCGGGGGGGCCGGGAATGAGCAGTTCTTC. Amino acid sequence: CASSPTSGGAGNEQFF. Complete variable domain (other parts from reference TRBV5-1 and TRBJ2-1): KAGVTQTPRYLIKTRGQQVTLSCSPISGHRSVSWYQQTPGQGLQFLFEYFSETQRNKGNFPGRFSGRQFSNSRSEMNVSTLELGDSALYLCASSPTSGGAGNEQFFGPGTRLTVL.

The rearrangement joins TRBV19 to TRBJ1-5; D unresolved. Germline loops: CDR1 LNHDA, CDR2 SQIVND (reference sequence). CDR3 length equals 12 residues. Trimming shortened V by 2 bases and J by 4 bases, and 3 bases separated the two germline ends. The CDR3 sequence is CASSISNQPQHF. In DNA form, the CDR3 reads TGTGCCAGTAGTATATCGAATCAGCCCCAGCATTTT.

This clone is deemed medium-sized. The V call is TRBV10-3, the J call TRBJ1-1, with D perhaps TRBD1 (6 bases). V lost 3 bases and J 1 base, leaving 18 bases between the germline ends. The CDR3 is 17 amino acids. CDR1 and CDR2 (germline): ENHRY, SYGVKD. The CDR3 here is CAISDPPGGKGNTEAFF. The CDR3, as DNA: TGTGCCATCAGTGACCCCCCGGGGGGCAAAGGGAACACTGAAGCTTTCTTT.

The chain recombines TRBV15 with TRBJ2-3; TRBD2 matches 7 bases. J lost 0 bases, V lost 2 bases, and 5 bases had no gene match. The germline V gene has CDR1 LNHNV and CDR2 YYDKDF (reference sequence). The CDR3 loop spans 16 amino acids. CDR3 DNA sequence: TGTGCCACCAGCAGACGGGCAGCGGGGAGCACAGATACGCAGTATTTT. Translating it yields CATSRRAAGSTDTQYF.

As concerns this clone: Since the CDR3 does not end with the conserved phenylalanine or tryptophan, this likely comes from a read error. The DNA is omitted, as the CDR3 cannot be located on it reliably, and the CDR3 follows TCRdb's listing. This chain connects TRBV4-1 to TRBJ2-7; the DNA was not compared with TRBD2, the D call given in the table. The CDR3 is 11 amino acids long, termini counted. CDR1 MGHRA and CDR2 YSYEKL come from the germline V gene. This CDR3 reads CASSQAAGREG.

The chain links TRBV6-5 to TRBJ2-7; 9 nucleotides line up with TRBD1. J was trimmed by 6 bases and V by 6 bases; bases with no gene match: 6. The germline V gene encodes CDR1 MNHEY and CDR2 SVGAGI. The CDR3 contains 13 residues. The CDR3 sequence is CASSYRGPREQYF. As DNA, the CDR3 is TGTGCCAGCAGCTACAGGGGGCCGCGCGAGCAGTACTTC.

The chain uses TRBV9 and TRBJ2-3, with 9 positions matching TRBD2. The CDR3 spans 18 residues. Germline V lookup: CDR1 SGDLS, CDR2 YYNGEE. After removal of 0 bases from V and 0 bases from J, the junction contained 8 bases not matched to a gene. The CDR3 DNA reads TGTGCCAGCAGCGTAGAGGAGACTAGCGGCTTTAGCACAGATACGCAGTATTTT. Its protein is CASSVEETSGFSTDTQYF.